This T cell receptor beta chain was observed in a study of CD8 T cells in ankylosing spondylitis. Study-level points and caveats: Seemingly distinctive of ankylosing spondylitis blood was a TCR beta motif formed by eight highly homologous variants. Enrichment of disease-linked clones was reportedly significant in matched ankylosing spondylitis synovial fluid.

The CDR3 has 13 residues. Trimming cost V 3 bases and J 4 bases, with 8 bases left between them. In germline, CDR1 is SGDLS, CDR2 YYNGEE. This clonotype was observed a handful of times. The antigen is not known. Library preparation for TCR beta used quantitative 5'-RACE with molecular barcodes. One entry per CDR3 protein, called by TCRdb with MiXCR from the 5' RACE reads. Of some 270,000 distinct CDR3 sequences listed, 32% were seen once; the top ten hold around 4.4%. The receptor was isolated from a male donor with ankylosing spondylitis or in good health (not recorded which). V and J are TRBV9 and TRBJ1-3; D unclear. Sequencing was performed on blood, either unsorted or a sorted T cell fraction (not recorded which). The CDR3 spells CASSGRLGNTIYF. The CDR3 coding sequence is TGTGCCAGCAGCGGCCGACTCGGAAACACCATATATTTT.